This entry describes one T cell receptor beta chain. Its antigen is still unknown. J gave up 4 bases and V 4 bases, and 10 bases lay outside the gene matches. Germline V gene data show CDR1 as MGHRA and CDR2 as YSYEKL. The CDR3 is 16 residues long. The method was immunoSEQ multiplex PCR; TCRdb's version includes in-frame clones alone and lacks a portion of them. The table lists under 20,000 clones, approximately 90% of them singletons. This record comes from a study of T cell clones after liver transplantation. Study-level background: TCRbeta sequencing after a pre-transplant mixed lymphocyte reaction identified graft-donor-reactive clones, later tracked in post-transplant blood. As an antigen-independent comparator, third-party-reactive TCRbeta sequences came from pre-transplant mixed lymphocyte reactions.

Findings of the study overall: Graft donor-reactive T cells may have migrated into the graft rather than being deleted. In a couple of subjects, few donor cells limited the measurable donor-reactive repertoire.

The rearrangement links TRBV4-1 to TRBJ2-1; 7 bases are shared with TRBD2. The TCR was taken from a human patient who received a liver transplant. Among the T cells, some may be from the graft donor. The specimen comprised CD8+ T cells from blood, sampled almost 47 months after liver transplant. The DNA of the CDR3 is TGCGCCAGCAGCCCTCCTGGGGGGGTAGGATACAATGAGCAGTTCTTC. Protein sequence: CASSPPGGVGYNEQFF.